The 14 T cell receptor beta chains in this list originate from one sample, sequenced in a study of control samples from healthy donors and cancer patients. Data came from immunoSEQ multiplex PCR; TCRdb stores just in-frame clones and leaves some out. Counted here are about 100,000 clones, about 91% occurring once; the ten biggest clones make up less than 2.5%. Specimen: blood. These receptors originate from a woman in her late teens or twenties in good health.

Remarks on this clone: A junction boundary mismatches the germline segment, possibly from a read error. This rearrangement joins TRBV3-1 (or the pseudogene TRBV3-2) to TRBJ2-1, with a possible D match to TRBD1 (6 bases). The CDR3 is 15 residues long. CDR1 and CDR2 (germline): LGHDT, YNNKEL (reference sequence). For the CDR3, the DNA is TGTGCCAGCAGCCAGGTACAGGGCTCCCACAATGAGCAGTTCTTC. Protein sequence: CASSQVQGSHNEQFF.

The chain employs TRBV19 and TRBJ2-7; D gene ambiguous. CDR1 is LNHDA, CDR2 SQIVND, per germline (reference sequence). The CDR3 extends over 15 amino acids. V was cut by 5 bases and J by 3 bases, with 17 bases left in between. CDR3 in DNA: TGTGCCAGTAGTGTATCAGGCAGCAGGTACTACGAGCAGTACTTC. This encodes CASSVSGSRYYEQYF.

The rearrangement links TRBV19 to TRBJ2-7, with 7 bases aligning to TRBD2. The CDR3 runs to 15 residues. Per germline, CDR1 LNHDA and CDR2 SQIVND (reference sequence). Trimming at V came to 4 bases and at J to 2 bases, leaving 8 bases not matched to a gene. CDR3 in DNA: TGTGCCAGTAGTACTCCCATTGGACTAGCCTACGAGCAGTACTTC. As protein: CASSTPIGLAYEQYF.

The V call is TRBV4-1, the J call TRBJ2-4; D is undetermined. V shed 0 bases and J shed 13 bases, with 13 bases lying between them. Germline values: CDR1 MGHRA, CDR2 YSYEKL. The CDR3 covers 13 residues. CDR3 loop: CASSQDRQRPQYF. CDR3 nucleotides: TGCGCCAGCAGCCAAGATAGGCAGCGACCACAGTACTTC.

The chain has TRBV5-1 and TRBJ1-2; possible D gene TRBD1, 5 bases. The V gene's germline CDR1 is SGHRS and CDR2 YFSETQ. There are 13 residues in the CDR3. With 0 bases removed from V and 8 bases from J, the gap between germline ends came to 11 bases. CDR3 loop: CASSLGAGSGYTF. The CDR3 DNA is TGCGCCAGCAGCTTGGGTGCAGGGAGCGGCTACACCTTC.

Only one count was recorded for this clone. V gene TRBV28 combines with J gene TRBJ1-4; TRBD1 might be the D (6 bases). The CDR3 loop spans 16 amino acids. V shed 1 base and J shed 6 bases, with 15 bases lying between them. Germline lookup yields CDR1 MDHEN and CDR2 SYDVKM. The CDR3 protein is CASSLSQGFAHEKLFF. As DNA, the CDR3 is TGTGCCAGCAGTTTATCCCAGGGGTTCGCTCATGAAAAACTGTTTTTT.

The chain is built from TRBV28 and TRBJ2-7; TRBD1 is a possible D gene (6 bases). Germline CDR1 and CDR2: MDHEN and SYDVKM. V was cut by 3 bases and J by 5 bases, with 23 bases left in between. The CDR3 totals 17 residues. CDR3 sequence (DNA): TGTGCCAGCAGTTTCTCAAGAGGGACATCGAATTCGCACGAGCAGTACTTC. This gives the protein CASSFSRGTSNSHEQYF.

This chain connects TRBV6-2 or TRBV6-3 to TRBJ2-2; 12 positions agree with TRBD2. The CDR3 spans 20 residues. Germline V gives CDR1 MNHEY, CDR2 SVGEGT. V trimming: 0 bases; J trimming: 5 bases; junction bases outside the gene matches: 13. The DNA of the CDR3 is TGTGCCAGCAGTTACTCCTTTGCTGGACTAGCGGGAAAGGGGACCGGGGAGCTGTTTTTT. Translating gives CASSYSFAGLAGKGTGELFF.

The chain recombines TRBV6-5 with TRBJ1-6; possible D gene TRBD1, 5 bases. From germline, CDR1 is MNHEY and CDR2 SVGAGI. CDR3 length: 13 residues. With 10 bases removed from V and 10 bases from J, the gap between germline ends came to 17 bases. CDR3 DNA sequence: TGTGCCACCGCGACGGGACTTGGGTCACCCCTCCACTTT. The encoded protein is CATATGLGSPLHF.

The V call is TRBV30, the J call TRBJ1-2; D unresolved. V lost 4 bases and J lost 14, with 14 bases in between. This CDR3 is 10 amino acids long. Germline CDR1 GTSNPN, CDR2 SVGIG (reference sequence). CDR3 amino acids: CAWIGAGETF. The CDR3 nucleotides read TGTGCCTGGATTGGTGCCGGAGAGACCTTC.

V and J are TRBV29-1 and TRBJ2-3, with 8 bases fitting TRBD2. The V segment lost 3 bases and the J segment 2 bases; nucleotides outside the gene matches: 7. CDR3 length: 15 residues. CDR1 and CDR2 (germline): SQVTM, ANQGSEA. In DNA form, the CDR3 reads TGCAGCGTTGACCCTAGCGGGTTGATCACAGATACGCAGTATTTT. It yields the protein CSVDPSGLITDTQYF.

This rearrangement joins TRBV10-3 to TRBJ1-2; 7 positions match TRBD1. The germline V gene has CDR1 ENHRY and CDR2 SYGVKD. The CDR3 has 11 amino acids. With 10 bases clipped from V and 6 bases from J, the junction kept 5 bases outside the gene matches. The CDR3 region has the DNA TGTGCCAACAGGGGCGTCAATGGCTACACCTTC. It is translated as CANRGVNGYTF.

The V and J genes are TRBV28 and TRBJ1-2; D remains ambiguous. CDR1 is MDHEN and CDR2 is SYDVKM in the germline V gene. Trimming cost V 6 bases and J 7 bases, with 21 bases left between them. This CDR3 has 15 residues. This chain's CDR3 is CASSRRELPLPGYTF. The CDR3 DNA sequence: TGTGCCAGCAGCAGAAGGGAGCTACCTCTACCTGGCTACACCTTC.

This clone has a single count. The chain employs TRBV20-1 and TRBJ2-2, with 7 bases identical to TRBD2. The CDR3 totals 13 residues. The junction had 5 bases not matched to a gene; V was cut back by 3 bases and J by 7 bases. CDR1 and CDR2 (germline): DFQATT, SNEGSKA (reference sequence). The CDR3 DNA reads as TGCAGTGCTAGTCCCGGGGGGTACGGGGAGCTGTTTTTT. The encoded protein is CSASPGGYGELFF.